This T cell receptor beta chain comes out of a study of cytomegalovirus exposure and HLA in healthy donors. Using immunoSEQ multiplex PCR, the repertoire was profiled, and TCRdb retains in-frame clones only, with some absent. The sample records 35,000 to 40,000 clones, roughly 91% being singletons. The study's findings and limits: TCR clusters originating in the first cohort tended to co-occur in the roughly 120 validation repertoires, according to a later analysis.

CDR3 length: 15 residues. Germline CDR1 and CDR2: MNHEY and SMNVEV (reference sequence). V was cut by 0 bases and J by 3 bases, with 11 bases left in between. Notes on this clone: Its matching antigen is unknown.

The sequenced sample was PBMCs. The sequence was collected from a man younger than 30 in good health and CMV-seronegative. The chain joins TRBV27 to TRBJ2-5; tentatively, D is TRBD2 (6 bases). The CDR3 sequence: CASSLSQTREETQYF. CDR3 coding DNA: TGTGCCAGCAGTTTATCGCAGACTAGGGAAGAGACCCAGTACTTC.